Here is one T cell receptor beta chain with its context. A read error may be the cause here, since a much bigger clone is one base away. The entry originates in a study of read filtering for tumor transcriptome and immune sequencing. Germline V gene lookup returns CDR1 SGHAT and CDR2 FQDESV (reference sequence). V was clipped by 4 bases and J by 6 bases, with 12 bases between them. This CDR3 contains 13 residues. This library used around 400 ng RNA and molecular barcoded adaptors spanning alpha/delta and beta/gamma chains. TCRdb recomputed calls from the reads with MiXCR, one row per CDR3 protein. This table has more than 100,000 distinct CDR3 sequences, around 13% appearing once.

Sample: a population of CD138-negative cells sorted from bone marrow. The sequence was collected from a donor over 35 with multiple myeloma. The V gene is TRBV11-1, the J gene TRBJ1-1; the D gene is possibly TRBD1 (6 bases). This CDR3 is CASSSTGWAEAFF. CDR3 DNA: TGTGCCAGCAGCTCGACAGGTTGGGCTGAAGCTTTCTTT.